This T cell receptor beta chain was identified during a study of blood T cell repertoires in COVID-19. The wider study: PBMCs, B-cell-depleted T cells, or T cells were the source of the cDNA or gDNA that made up the material.

This CDR3 comprises 16 residues. V lost 5 bases and J lost 0; bases outside the gene matches: 9. Germline values: CDR1 SGHTA, CDR2 FQGNSA. Participants were aged roughly 18 to 89 years from around 25 US areas. Original handling: Amplification of reference gene primers was used by the study to estimate nucleated cell counts. Data came from immunoSEQ multiplex PCR; TCRdb stores just in-frame clones and leaves some out. V, J and clone size are those of that table, while D and trimming were read from the DNA. The data contain around 190,000 clones, over 80% of them singletons. Sequencing used PBMCs or T cells enriched from blood (not recorded which). The receptor was derived from a man in his late teens or twenties with acute COVID-19. The rearrangement links TRBV7-2 to TRBJ2-7, with TRBD2 matching 8 bases. CDR3 sequence: CASSVSGVGSSYEQYF. The CDR3 bases are TGTGCCAGCAGCGTTAGCGGGGTAGGAAGCTCCTACGAGCAGTACTTC.